Sequencing of this T cell receptor beta chain was carried out in a study of blood T cell repertoires in COVID-19. The overall study: Material from acute and convalescent COVID-19 was sourced from the United States, Italy and Spain.

The table came from immunoSEQ multiplex PCR; TCRdb's copy has only in-frame clones and leaves some out. The table shows 80,000 to 130,000 clones, with roughly nine tenths occurring only once. The ends lost 1 base at V and 7 bases at J; junction bases unmatched: 7. Germline CDR1 reads LGHDT; CDR2 reads YNNKEL (reference sequence). This CDR3 has 15 residues. This clonotype was obtained from a man between 60 and 75 years old with acute or convalescent COVID-19. The source material was peripheral blood. The chain uses TRBV3-1 (or the pseudogene TRBV3-2) and TRBJ1-5, with 7 positions matching TRBD1. CDR3 amino acids: CASSQGPGGHQPQHF. The CDR3 bases are TGTGCCAGCAGCCAAGGCCCAGGGGGTCACCAGCCCCAGCATTTT.